This TCR beta chain was identified during a study of shared clonotypes between healthy human individuals. Clones were read by immunoSEQ multiplex PCR, and TCRdb kept only the in-frame ones, dropping some. Of over 2 million clones listed, 80% to 95% are singletons. This CDR3 is 18 amino acids long. J gave up 2 bases and V 0 bases, and 9 bases lay outside the gene matches. Germline CDR1 is LGHNA and CDR2 is YSLEER. The specimen sequenced was naive CD4+ T cells from PBMCs. Subset noted: CD45RA+ positively selected. The rearrangement links TRBV4-3 to TRBJ1-3; 8 bases line up with TRBD1. This receptor was taken from a young man in good health. Some clones in this sample may be carry-over from other donors' samples. CDR3 coding DNA: TGCGCCAGCAGCCAAGATCGTACAGGGGGATTCGCTGGAAACACCATATATTTT. This translates into CASSQDRTGGFAGNTIYF.